Below, 22 T cell receptor beta chains from the same sample are listed, as sequenced in a study of human T cells and chemical hapten exposure. TCRdb reprocessed the RACE reads via MiXCR and lists one record per CDR3 protein. The sample comprises tens of thousands of distinct CDR3 sequences, about 10% of which are singletons, and around 4.2% rests with the top ten. Time point here: patch test 1, 2 weeks after DPC sensitization. Treatment meaning: therapeutic diphenylcyclopropenone sensitization with weekly scalp DPC. The source was whole blood, collected in connection with sensitization to the hapten diphenylcyclopropenone (DPC). The receptor source for this set is a woman between 50 and 59 years old with alopecia areata. Some clones in this sample may be carry-over from other donors' samples.

This clonotype was picked up many times. This sequence joins TRBV25-1 and TRBJ2-3; D is unresolved. The CDR3 covers 12 residues. The germline gives CDR1 MGHDK, CDR2 SYGVNS. Trimming pared 5 bases from V and 0 bases from J, leaving 3 bases between. The CDR3 loop is CASSKSTDTQYF. The CDR3 region has the DNA TGTGCCAGCAGTAAAAGCACAGATACGCAGTATTTT.

V usage is TRBV19 and J usage is TRBJ2-1; D is undetermined. In germline, CDR1 is LNHDA, CDR2 SQIVND (reference sequence). The CDR3 is made up of 16 amino acids. V gave up 6 bases and J gave up 5 bases, with 20 bases separating them. The CDR3 spells CASSALGFGSHNEQFF. The DNA of the CDR3 is TGTGCCAGTAGCGCCCTGGGCTTCGGGTCCCACAATGAGCAGTTCTTC.

This clonotype was seen many times. The V gene is TRBV7-2, the J gene TRBJ2-7; tentative D call: TRBD1 (6 bases). This CDR3 has 13 amino acids. The V gene's germline CDR1 is SGHTA and CDR2 FQGNSA. The germline V and J ends were trimmed by 3 bases and 5 bases, with 11 bases remaining between them. Here the CDR3 reads CASSFDRSHEQYF. In nucleotides, the CDR3 is TGTGCCAGCAGCTTTGACAGGTCCCACGAGCAGTACTTC.

This sequence joins TRBV30 and TRBJ2-3; D not certain. Germline V gene lookup returns CDR1 GTSNPN and CDR2 SVGIG (reference sequence). Trimming pared 2 bases from V and 2 bases from J, leaving 11 bases between. The CDR3 has 14 amino acids. The CDR3 region is CAWSLANPTDTQYF. The CDR3 nucleotides are TGTGCCTGGAGTCTTGCGAATCCCACAGATACGCAGTATTTT.

The CDR3 sequence is CASRRGGAPTDTQYF. DNA of the CDR3: TGTGCCAGCAGACGCGGGGGGGCACCTACAGATACGCAGTATTTT. The chain employs TRBV7-9 and TRBJ2-3; TRBD2 aligns across 9 bases. The germline CDR1 and CDR2 sequences are SEHNR and FQNEAQ (reference sequence). This CDR3 region has 15 residues. Trimming at V came to 6 bases and at J to 3 bases, leaving 7 bases not matched to a gene.

This clonotype was detected a few times. The rearrangement links TRBV12-3 or TRBV12-4 to TRBJ2-5; no definite D call. Deletions cut 7 bases from V and 1 base from J, with 10 bases between. The CDR3 totals 13 residues. For the CDR3, the DNA is TGTGCCAGCACCATGACACCCCAAGAGACCCAGTACTTC. Translation gives CASTMTPQETQYF.

The chain has TRBV11-2 and TRBJ2-6, with a weak D call TRBD2 (5 bases). With 0 bases removed from V and 14 bases from J, the gap between germline ends came to 14 bases. There are 14 residues in the CDR3. CDR1 is SGHAT, CDR2 FQNNGV, per germline. The CDR3 is CASSLDLRAPILTF. The DNA for the CDR3 is TGTGCCAGCAGCTTAGATCTGAGGGCCCCTATCCTGACTTTC.

This clonotype was observed a few times. This chain joins TRBV29-1 and TRBJ2-7; D is possibly TRBD2 (7 bases). Germline CDR1 and CDR2: SQVTM and ANQGSEA. CDR3 length: 13 amino acids. Trimming stripped 7 bases from V and 5 bases from J, with 18 bases between. The CDR3 protein is CSAARGGGNEQYF. CDR3 nucleotide sequence: TGCAGCGCCGCAAGGGGGGGTGGCAACGAGCAGTACTTC.

The table lists this clonotype with many counts. The chain uses TRBV29-1 and TRBJ2-7; D uncertain. The CDR3 extends over 13 amino acids. V was cut by 3 bases and J by 7 bases, with 16 bases left in between. The germline V gene has CDR1 SQVTM and CDR2 ANQGSEA. CDR3 bases: TGCAGCGTTGATAGGACCGCTAGTGGAGAGCAGTACTTC. Its protein product is CSVDRTASGEQYF.

This clonotype was seen many times. The chain is built from TRBV2 and TRBJ1-1; D might be TRBD1 (6 bases). The CDR3 runs 11 residues. The V end was cut by 7 bases, the J end by 4 bases, with 7 bases between. Germline assignment: CDR1 SNHLY and CDR2 FYNNEI. The CDR3: CASNRVTEAFF. For the CDR3, the DNA is TGTGCCAGCAACAGGGTCACTGAAGCTTTCTTT.

The chain couples TRBV2 to TRBJ2-7; 7 bases map to TRBD1. Germline CDR1 SNHLY, CDR2 FYNNEI. CDR3 size: 13 residues. The V gene end was trimmed by 4 bases and the J gene end by 7 bases; junction bases not matched to a gene: 7. The CDR3 reads CASSGTGAGEQYF. CDR3 DNA: TGTGCCAGCAGTGGCACAGGGGCGGGTGAGCAGTACTTC.

This clonotype was picked up many times. The chain employs TRBV12-5 and TRBJ2-1; 10 nucleotides agree with TRBD2. V lost 5 bases, J lost 7 bases, and 11 bases stayed unmatched. CDR3 length equals 16 residues. From germline, CDR1 is LGHNT and CDR2 FRNRAP. The CDR3 nucleotides are TGTGCTAGTGGTACAAGCGGGACTAGCGTAATAAATGAGCAGTTCTTC. This sequence encodes CASGTSGTSVINEQFF.

This clonotype is medium-sized (0.01 to 0.1%) within its sample. The genes are TRBV13 and TRBJ2-1, with a tentative D call TRBD1 (5 bases). Germline lookup yields CDR1 PRHDT and CDR2 FYEKMQ (reference sequence). V was trimmed by 1 base and J by 7 bases, leaving 5 bases between them. The CDR3 contains 12 residues. CDR3 in DNA: TGTGCCAGCAGCTTAGAGGGGAATGAGCAGTTCTTC. Its protein is CASSLEGNEQFF.

This clonotype was seen ten or more times. V gene TRBV2 combines with J gene TRBJ2-3, with D possibly TRBD2 on 6 matching bases. The V gene lost 4 bases and the J gene lost 2 bases, with 13 bases spanning the gap. This CDR3 is 15 amino acids long. The germline CDR1 and CDR2 sequences are SNHLY and FYNNEI. This chain's CDR3 is CASSGQGGPTDTQYF. CDR3 sequence (DNA): TGTGCCAGCAGTGGCCAGGGAGGTCCCACAGATACGCAGTATTTT. The entire variable domain, with the rest obtained from reference TRBV2 and TRBJ2-3, is as follows: EPEVTQTPSHQVTQMGQEVILRCVPISNHLYFYWYRQILGQKVEFLVSFYNNEISEKSEIFDDQFSVERPDGSNFTLKIRSTKLEDSAMYFCASSGQGGPTDTQYFGPGTRLTVL.

The V call is TRBV18, the J call TRBJ2-7; 7 positions agree with TRBD1. This CDR3 has 13 residues. CDR1 is KGHSH and CDR2 is LQKENI in the germline V gene. The V segment lost 6 bases and the J segment 2 bases; nucleotides outside the gene matches: 4. CDR3 sequence: CASSIGTAYEQYF. The CDR3 DNA sequence: TGTGCCAGCTCTATCGGGACAGCCTACGAGCAGTACTTC.

This clonotype was seen many times. The V gene is TRBV27, the J gene TRBJ1-2; the D gene is possibly TRBD1 (5 bases). This CDR3 is 15 amino acids long. The germline gives CDR1 MNHEY, CDR2 SMNVEV (reference sequence). Deletions cut 5 bases from V and 4 bases from J, with 17 bases between. For the CDR3, the DNA is TGTGCCAGCAGTCCCGGAACGGGGGTTCCCTATGGCTACACCTTC. Protein product: CASSPGTGVPYGYTF.

The table lists this clonotype with a few counts. The gene calls are TRBV11-1 and TRBJ2-7; tentatively, D is TRBD1 or TRBD2 (5 bases each). The V gene's germline CDR1 is SGHAT and CDR2 FQDESV (reference sequence). V was cut by 5 bases and J by 1 base, with 12 bases left in between. There are 14 residues in the CDR3. The CDR3 protein is CASSRDRLSYEQYF. DNA for the CDR3: TGTGCCAGCAGCCGGGACCGCCTTTCCTACGAGCAGTACTTC.

This clonotype was observed many times. The chain has TRBV20-1 and TRBJ1-2, with TRBD1 as a possible D gene (5 bases). Trimming took off 2 bases at V and 8 bases at J, with 18 bases between the two ends. The germline V gene has CDR1 DFQATT and CDR2 SNEGSKA (reference sequence). The CDR3 is 14 amino acids. The CDR3 sequence is CSARLDGGLWGYTF. As DNA, the CDR3 is TGCAGTGCTAGACTTGACGGGGGACTCTGGGGCTACACCTTC.

This clonotype has a single count. The CDR3 nucleotides read TGTGCCAGCAGCCCTTTTAATGAGCAGTTCTTC. As protein: CASSPFNEQFF. V usage is TRBV7-9 and J usage is TRBJ2-1; D uncertain. Per germline, CDR1 SEHNR and CDR2 FQNEAQ (reference sequence). CDR3 length equals 11 residues. Trimming pared 5 bases from V and 7 bases from J, leaving 6 bases between.

This clonotype was counted ten times or more. The chain uses TRBV11-2 and TRBJ1-6; no definite D call. Trimming removed 3 bases from V and 6 bases from J, with 0 bases in between. This CDR3 comprises 11 residues. CDR1 and CDR2 (germline): SGHAT, FQNNGV. Here the CDR3 reads CASSFNSPLHF. In DNA form, the CDR3 reads TGTGCCAGCAGCTTTAATTCACCCCTCCACTTT.

This clonotype was recorded many times. This rearrangement joins TRBV6-2 or TRBV6-3 to TRBJ2-7, with TRBD2 as a possible D gene (7 bases). V was pared by 1 base and J by 2 bases, with 9 bases between. The CDR3 runs to 14 residues. Looked up from germline, CDR1 is MNHEY and CDR2 is SVGEGT. CDR3 in DNA: TGTGCCAGCAGTTACTTGCGGGGGCCCTACGAGCAGTACTTC. It is translated as CASSYLRGPYEQYF.

This clonotype appeared a few times. This chain links TRBV24-1 with TRBJ2-1; D uncertain. V gave up 5 bases and J gave up 1 base, with 14 bases separating them. CDR1 and CDR2 from the germline V gene are KGHDR and SFDVKD. The CDR3 is 16 amino acids. The CDR3 sequence: CATSAEKGSSYNEQFF. In nucleotides, the CDR3 is TGTGCCACCAGTGCAGAAAAGGGTTCTTCCTACAATGAGCAGTTCTTC.